The clone carrying this T cell receptor beta chain was seen only a few times. Its antigen is unknown. This record belongs to a study of T cells in Graves' hyperthyroidism and ophthalmopathy. Study-wide results and limits: Blood samples included most of the expanded thyroid clonotypes exceeding 0.001.

Exclusion criteria comprised uncontrolled infection, other autoimmune disease, pregnancy or lactation. Clinical symptoms, serum thyroxine and TRAb, thyroid ultrasound and orbital computed tomography together formed the diagnostic basis. From RNA transcripts, TCR beta CDR3 regions were amplified. Initially, a first-round RT-PCR of the TCR CDR3 employed the HTBI primer set. TCRdb re-called the multiplex PCR reads through MiXCR, storing one row per CDR3 protein. The sample holds about 720,000 distinct CDR3 sequences, roughly a sixth seen once. Germline CDR1 and CDR2: SGHNT and YENEEA. V dropped 4 bases and J dropped 3; count of bases not matched to a gene: 1. This CDR3 has 14 residues.

Material: blood. The chain combines TRBV11-3 with TRBJ2-2; 8 bases agree with TRBD1. The TCR sequence derives from a woman between 45 and 65 years old with Graves' hyperthyroidism that later progressed to Graves' ophthalmopathy. This CDR3 reads CASSSTGDTGELFF. CDR3 sequence (DNA): TGTGCCAGCAGCTCGACAGGGGACACCGGGGAGCTGTTTTTT.